These T cell receptor beta chains were read from a single sample in a study of T-cell memory formation after mild COVID-19. MiXCR, run by TCRdb on the 5' RACE reads, gives a single entry per CDR3 protein. The table records under 350,000 distinct CDR3 sequences, roughly 16% of them present only once. The sequenced sample was PBMCs or a T cell subset sorted from them (not recorded which). Receptors were obtained from a man younger than 35 who had mild COVID-19 (a few samples of this study predate the infection). Cell type and time point are not known. Both conserved end residues are part of each CDR3. Fields, in order: V gene, J gene, CDR3 protein.

TRBV20-1	TRBJ1-6	CSAPGADPNSPLHF
TRBV18	TRBJ2-7	CASSPPGRSEQYF
TRBV20-1	TRBJ1-4	CSAEHGLDEKLFF
TRBV12-3/TRBV12-4	TRBJ1-2	CASSFGGRAYTF
TRBV6-5	TRBJ2-7	CASTAMDRGYEQYF
TRBV27	TRBJ2-2	CASSHLGTEDGGELFF
TRBV5-1	TRBJ2-3	CASSLGGSGADTQYF
TRBV9	TRBJ2-1	CASSVRENEQFF
TRBV7-9	TRBJ1-2	CASSPADRGPIHYGYTF
TRBV24-1	TRBJ2-2	CATSDGQVANTGELFF
TRBV7-2	TRBJ2-2	CASSLGGGPGTGELFF
TRBV12-3/TRBV12-4	TRBJ1-1	CASSLRGPGAEAFF
TRBV7-2	TRBJ2-1	CASSLQVGRGAREQFF
TRBV7-8	TRBJ1-1	CASRLSTGLGHTEAFF
TRBV5-5	TRBJ2-3	CASSLAEGGHLDTQYF
TRBV7-3	TRBJ1-1	CASSQSGTVSEAFF
TRBV12-3/TRBV12-4	TRBJ2-2	CASSFRQAGGELFF
TRBV7-9	TRBJ2-5	CASSLGLLNSGETQYF
TRBV6-2/TRBV6-3	TRBJ2-1	CASSYSWGQGAYEQFF
TRBV5-1	TRBJ2-5	CASSLLTDQETQYF
TRBV5-1	TRBJ2-1	CASSLALANEQFF
TRBV25-1	TRBJ1-3	CASSERRGQGGNTIYF
TRBV29-1	TRBJ2-5	CSVEPEGAMRIVQETQYF
TRBV4-1	TRBJ1-5	CASSQGPTGGWQPQHF
TRBV7-6	TRBJ1-1	CASSLQGRPNTEAFF
TRBV11-2	TRBJ1-1	CASTPSREAFF
TRBV7-8	TRBJ2-3	CASSVAYSTDTQYF
TRBV6-5	TRBJ1-1	CASSSSTGTEAFF
TRBV11-1	TRBJ2-1	CASKKRGGHSYNEQFF
TRBV20-1	TRBJ1-1	CSARSGANTEAFF
TRBV5-1	TRBJ1-2	CASSLEVNSPYGYTF
TRBV2	TRBJ2-5	CASSDLPQGARETQYF
TRBV20-1	TRBJ2-3	CSARDPGGHHTDTQYF
TRBV7-9	TRBJ2-3	CASIPLDTQYF
TRBV14	TRBJ2-1	CASSQGVPGTFYNEQFF
TRBV4-1	TRBJ2-1	CASGGGFASGEQFF
TRBV2	TRBJ2-1	CASTVYNEQFF
TRBV6-6	TRBJ2-2	CASSYAPGTGTGELFF
TRBV19	TRBJ2-1	CASGLRWGMRYEQFF
TRBV7-2	TRBJ2-7	CASSLAALESHEQYF
TRBV6-2/TRBV6-3	TRBJ1-6	CASSYSPGSPLHF
TRBV28	TRBJ1-1	CASSLWDRVGTEAFF
TRBV7-3	TRBJ2-3	CASSDTGEGDTQYF
TRBV12-3/TRBV12-4	TRBJ1-3	CASSFGQPGNTIYF
TRBV7-2	TRBJ2-3	CASSSWGGRDTQYF
TRBV4-3	TRBJ1-6	CASSQQTAWNSPLHF
TRBV5-1	TRBJ1-2	CASSLPTDFNYGYTF
TRBV20-1	TRBJ1-1	CSAQGNVNTEAFF
TRBV7-2	TRBJ1-1	CASSFISIQGNEAFF
TRBV6-2/TRBV6-3	TRBJ2-6	CASKDFSGANVLTF
TRBV10-3	TRBJ2-1	CAISERDRTYNEQFF
TRBV7-2	TRBJ1-2	CASSSSWGGYTF
TRBV7-9	TRBJ1-1	CASRATGANTEAFF
TRBV4-1	TRBJ2-2	CASSPLAGGPDTGELFF
TRBV2	TRBJ2-3	CASSEDDRVADTQYF